This T cell receptor beta chain is from a study of vaccination and CD4 T cells after COVID-19. Across the study: Overlapping spike peptides of SARS-CoV-2, HCoV-NL63, HCoV-OC43 and HCoV-229E were used, and cells were stimulated with them.

Cultured CD4+ T cell DNA underwent sequencing with the Oncomine TCR Beta short-read assay. The template was genomic DNA from cultured CD4+ T cells. TCRdb reanalysed the PCR reads using MiXCR and keeps one entry per CDR3 protein. The sample includes fewer than 8,000 distinct CDR3 sequences, almost 30% of them seen just once. This CDR3 is 14 amino acids long. Between the trimmed V and J ends, which lost 0 bases and 13 bases, there was a span of 18 bases. In germline, CDR1 is SGHAT, CDR2 FQNNGV. This clonotype was detected a few times. Its antigen remains unidentified. Study-wide results and caveats: Convalescent patients had a median approximately 83% of reactive clones appearing only post-vaccination.

Described treatment: approximately 9-day PBMC culture with coronavirus spike peptide pools or control peptides (ViraFEST assay). Harvesting of the unexposed donor's CD4+ T cells predated the COVID-19 pandemic (2011-2018). Peptide-pool expansion of antigen-specific T cells preceded TCR sequencing in ViraFEST. V gene TRBV11-2 combines with J gene TRBJ1-2; D unresolved. This TCR derives from a human donor in good health. Sequences were obtained from CD4+ T cells from blood, cultured in vitro. The CDR3 spells CASSLEAGGSVVTF. In nucleotides, the CDR3 is TGTGCCAGCAGCTTAGAGGCCGGAGGATCAGTTGTCACCTTC.